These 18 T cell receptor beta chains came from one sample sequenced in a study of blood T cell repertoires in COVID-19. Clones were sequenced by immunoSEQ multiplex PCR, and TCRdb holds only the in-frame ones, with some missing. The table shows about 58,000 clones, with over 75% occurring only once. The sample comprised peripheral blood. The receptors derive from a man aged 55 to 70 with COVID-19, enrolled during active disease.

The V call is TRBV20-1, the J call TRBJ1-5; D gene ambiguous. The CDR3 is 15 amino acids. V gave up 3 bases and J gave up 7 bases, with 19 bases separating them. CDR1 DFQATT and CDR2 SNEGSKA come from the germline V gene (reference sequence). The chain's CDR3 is CSASGPTRQEQPQHF. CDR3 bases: TGCAGTGCTAGTGGCCCAACACGTCAGGAACAGCCCCAGCATTTT.

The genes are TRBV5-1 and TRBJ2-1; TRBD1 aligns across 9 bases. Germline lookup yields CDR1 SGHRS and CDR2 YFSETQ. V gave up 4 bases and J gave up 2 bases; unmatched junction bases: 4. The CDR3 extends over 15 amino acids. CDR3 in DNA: TGCGCCAGCAGCACCCGACAGGGGGCCTACAATGAGCAGTTCTTC. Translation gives CASSTRQGAYNEQFF. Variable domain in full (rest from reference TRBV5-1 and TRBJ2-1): KAGVTQTPRYLIKTRGQQVTLSCSPISGHRSVSWYQQTPGQGLQFLFEYFSETQRNKGNFPGRFSGRQFSNSRSEMNVSTLELGDSALYLCASSTRQGAYNEQFFGPGTRLTVL.

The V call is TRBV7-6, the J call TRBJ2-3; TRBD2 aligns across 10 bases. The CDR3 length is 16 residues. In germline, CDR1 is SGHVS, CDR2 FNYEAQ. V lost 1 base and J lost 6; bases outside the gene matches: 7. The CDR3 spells CASSLVLAGVGDTQYF. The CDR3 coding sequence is TGTGCCAGCAGCTTAGTTCTAGCGGGGGTTGGGGATACGCAGTATTTT.

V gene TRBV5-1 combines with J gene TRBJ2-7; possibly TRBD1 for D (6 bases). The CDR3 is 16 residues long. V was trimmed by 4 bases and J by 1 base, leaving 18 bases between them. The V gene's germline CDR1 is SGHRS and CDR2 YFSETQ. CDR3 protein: CASSVKTGLGSYEQYF. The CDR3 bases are TGCGCCAGCAGCGTGAAGACAGGCTTGGGGTCCTACGAGCAGTACTTC.

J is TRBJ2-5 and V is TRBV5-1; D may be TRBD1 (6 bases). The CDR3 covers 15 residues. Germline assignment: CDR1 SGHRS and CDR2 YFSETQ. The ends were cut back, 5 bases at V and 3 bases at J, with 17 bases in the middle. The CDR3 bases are TGCGCCAGCAGTCTTCAGGGGTCCCTAAAAGAGACCCAGTACTTC. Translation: CASSLQGSLKETQYF. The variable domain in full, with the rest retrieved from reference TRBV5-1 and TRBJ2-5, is KAGVTQTPRYLIKTRGQQVTLSCSPISGHRSVSWYQQTPGQGLQFLFEYFSETQRNKGNFPGRFSGRQFSNSRSEMNVSTLELGDSALYLCASSLQGSLKETQYFGPGTRLLVL.

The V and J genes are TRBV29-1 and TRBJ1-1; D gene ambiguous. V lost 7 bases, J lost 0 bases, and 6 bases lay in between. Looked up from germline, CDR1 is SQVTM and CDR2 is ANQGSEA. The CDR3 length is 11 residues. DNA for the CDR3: TGCAGCGGGCAGTTGAACACTGAAGCTTTCTTT. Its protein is CSGQLNTEAFF.

Here the CDR3 reads CASSGNRGQVEKLFF. DNA for the CDR3: TGTGCCAGCAGTGGTAACAGGGGGCAGGTTGAAAAACTGTTTTTT. J is TRBJ1-4 and V is TRBV6-1, with TRBD1 matching over 9 bases. The CDR3 is made up of 15 amino acids. J lost 7 bases, V lost 4 bases, and 7 bases had no gene match. The germline V gene encodes CDR1 MNHNS and CDR2 SASEGT.

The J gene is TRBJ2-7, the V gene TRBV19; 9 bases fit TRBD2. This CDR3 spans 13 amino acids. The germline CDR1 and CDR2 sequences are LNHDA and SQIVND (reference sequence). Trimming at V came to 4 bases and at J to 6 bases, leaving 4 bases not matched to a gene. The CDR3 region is CASSSGGASEQYF. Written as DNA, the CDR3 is TGTGCCAGTAGTAGCGGGGGGGCGTCCGAGCAGTACTTC.

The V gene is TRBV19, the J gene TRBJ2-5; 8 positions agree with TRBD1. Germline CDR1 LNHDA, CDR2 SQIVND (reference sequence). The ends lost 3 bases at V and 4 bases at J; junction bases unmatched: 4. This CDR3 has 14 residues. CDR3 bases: TGTGCCAGTAGTATCCGGACAGGGAGAGAGACCCAGTACTTC. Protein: CASSIRTGRETQYF.

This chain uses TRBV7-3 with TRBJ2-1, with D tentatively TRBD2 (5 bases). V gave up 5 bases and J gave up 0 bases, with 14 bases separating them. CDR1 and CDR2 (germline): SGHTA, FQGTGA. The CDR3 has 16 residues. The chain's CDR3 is CASSPRTGSSYNEQFF. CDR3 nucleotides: TGTGCCAGCAGCCCACGCACTGGGAGCTCCTACAATGAGCAGTTCTTC.

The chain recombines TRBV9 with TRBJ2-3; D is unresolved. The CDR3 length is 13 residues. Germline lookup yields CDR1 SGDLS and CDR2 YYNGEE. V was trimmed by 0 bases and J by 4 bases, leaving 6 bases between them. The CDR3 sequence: CASSVAVSDTQYF. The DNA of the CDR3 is TGTGCCAGCAGCGTAGCGGTCTCAGATACGCAGTATTTT. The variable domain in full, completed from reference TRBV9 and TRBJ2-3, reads DSGVTQTPKHLITATGQRVTLRCSPRSGDLSVYWYQQSLDQGLQFLIQYYNGEERAKGNILERFSAQQFPDLHSELNLSSLELGDSALYFCASSVAVSDTQYFGPGTRLTVL.

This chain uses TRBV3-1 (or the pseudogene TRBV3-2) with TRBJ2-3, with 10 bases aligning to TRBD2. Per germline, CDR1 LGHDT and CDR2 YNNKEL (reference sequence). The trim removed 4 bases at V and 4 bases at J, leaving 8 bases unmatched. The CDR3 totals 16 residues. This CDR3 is CASSPRRSGGADTQYF. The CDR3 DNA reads TGTGCCAGCAGCCCGCGGCGGAGCGGGGGGGCAGATACGCAGTATTTT.

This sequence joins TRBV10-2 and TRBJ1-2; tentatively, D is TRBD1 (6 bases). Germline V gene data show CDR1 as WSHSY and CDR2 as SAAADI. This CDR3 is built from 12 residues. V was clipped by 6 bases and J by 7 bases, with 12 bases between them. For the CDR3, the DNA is TGCGCCAGCAGGGTGGACAGTACTGGCTACACCTTC. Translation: CASRVDSTGYTF.

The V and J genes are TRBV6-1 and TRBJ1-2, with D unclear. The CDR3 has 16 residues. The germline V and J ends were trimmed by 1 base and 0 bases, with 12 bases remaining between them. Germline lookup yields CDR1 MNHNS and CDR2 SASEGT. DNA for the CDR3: TGTGCCAGCAGTGAAGGGAGGGCCGCAGCTAACTATGGCTACACCTTC. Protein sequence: CASSEGRAAANYGYTF.

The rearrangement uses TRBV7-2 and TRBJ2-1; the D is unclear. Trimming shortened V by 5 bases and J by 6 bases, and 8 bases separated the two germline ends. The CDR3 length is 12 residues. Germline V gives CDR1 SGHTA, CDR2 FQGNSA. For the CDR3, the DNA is TGTGCCAGCAGCCCGAGTGTCAATGAGCAGTTCTTC. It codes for CASSPSVNEQFF.

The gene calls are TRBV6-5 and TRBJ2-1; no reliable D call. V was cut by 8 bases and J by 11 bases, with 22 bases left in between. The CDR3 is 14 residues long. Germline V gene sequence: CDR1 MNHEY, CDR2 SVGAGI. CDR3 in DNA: TGTGCCAGCGGAGAATCCACCGCCCCTATTAAGCAGTTCTTC. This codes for CASGESTAPIKQFF.

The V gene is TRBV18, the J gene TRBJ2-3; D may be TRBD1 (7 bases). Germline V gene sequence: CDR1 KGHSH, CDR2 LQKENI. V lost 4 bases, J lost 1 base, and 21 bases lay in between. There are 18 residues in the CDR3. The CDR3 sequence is CASSLGVAGQLGTDTQYF. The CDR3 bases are TGTGCCAGCTCACTGGGGGTCGCGGGACAGCTTGGCACAGATACGCAGTATTTT.

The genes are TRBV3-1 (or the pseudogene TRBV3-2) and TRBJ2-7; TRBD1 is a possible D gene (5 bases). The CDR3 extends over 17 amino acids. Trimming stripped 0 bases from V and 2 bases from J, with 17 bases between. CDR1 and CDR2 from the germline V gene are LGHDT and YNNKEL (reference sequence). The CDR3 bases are TGTGCCAGCAGCCAAGATCTCCCGACAGTCGTTCCCTACGAGCAGTACTTC. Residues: CASSQDLPTVVPYEQYF.